The clone carrying this TCR beta chain has just a few counts. The antigen remains undetermined. The data were taken from a study of type 1 regulatory T cells. Study summary: T-allo10 is a Tr1-enriched, alloantigen-specific CD4 T cell product made in vitro.

TCRdb ran MiXCR on the reads and lists one entry per CDR3 protein. Among 65,000 to 80,000 distinct CDR3 sequences listed, less than 25% were seen once. Findings and caveats of the study: Compared with non-Tr1 cells, Tr1 cells showed a narrower TCR repertoire.

The receptor comes from a human donor in good health. The specimen sequenced was cultured type 1 regulatory T (Tr1) cells, either the whole culture or a sorted fraction (not recorded which).

The DNA for the CDR3 is TGCAGGGGGATTGGATACCGACGGCAGCCCCAGCATTTT. Its protein product is CRGIGYRRQPQHF. The chain joins TRBV29-1 to TRBJ1-5; the D is unclear. This CDR3 has 13 amino acids. CDR1 SQVTM and CDR2 ANQGSEA come from the germline V gene.